This T cell receptor (beta chain) was retrieved from a study of beta chain features in type 1 diabetes (dated by TCRdb to 2017 to 2018). For context, the study as a whole: Mean age, gender distribution, total cell number and subset yield did not differ between patients and healthy donors. A total of 107,917,701 sorted cells were examined across all samples, and a strong correlation was observed between cell number per subset and RNA yield. In the study, recently diagnosed type 1 diabetes patients and matched healthy donors were compared on the TCRB repertoires of their sorted circulating CD4+ T cell subsets. Regulatory and stem cell-like memory subsets were isolated from only 8 patients and roughly eight healthy donors, whereas naive and central memory subsets came from all 30 or so donors.

What the study reported, not specific to this receptor: Because cDNA rather than genomic DNA was sequenced, highly expressing activated cells could have been over-represented, although no difference in activation and CD3 levels was found between groups. Fewer insertions and more nucleotide deletions at VDJ recombination sites were observed in patients with type 1 diabetes, implying thymic rearrangement abnormalities. Shorter templates might be favored by PCR, yet because patient and control samples were amplified and corrected together, any such skew would affect both groups equally. Because small numbers of individuals were included in the HLA sub-analyses, any influence of HLA type on TCRB rearrangement was left unresolved. A moderate but significant shortening of TCRB CDR3 length was observed in type 1 diabetes patients in all four CD4+ subsets. Naive, central memory and regulatory TCRB repertoires appeared more similar among patients than among healthy donors.

Each donor gave one peripheral blood draw, roughly 0.12 L on average, collected into heparinised tubes. Naive, central memory, regulatory and stem cell-like memory CD4+ T cells were sorted on a BD FACSAria II using a panel including CD45RO, CCR7, CD25, CD127, CD95 and CD27. All sorted populations exceeded 95% purity. PBMCs were separated immediately by Lymphoprep density gradient centrifugation and were stained directly, without being cultured. So that batch effects would be minimized, each experiment stained and sorted samples in pairs, pairing one healthy donor with one patient. All of the isolated RNA was reverse transcribed with the High Capacity cDNA Reverse Transcription Kit, so expressed TCRB transcripts were sequenced. Deep immunoSEQ sequencing was performed on naive, central memory and regulatory T cell samples, with an average of roughly 4 million total reads per sample. Sorted cells were lysed in RLT buffer and RNA was extracted with DNase-treated RNeasy Micro or Mini kits, depending on cell number. Each cell subset was processed on its own to prevent cross-contamination, while patient and healthy donor samples were processed together. The immunoSEQ multiplex PCR was used to amplify TCRB sequences from cDNA, yielding 87-bp fragments that span the CDR3 region. Sequencing of the amplicons was done on the Illumina HiSeq platform. The published analysis was carried out like this. PCR bias was computationally corrected using synthetic template baselines, reads within Hamming distance 2 were collapsed, and singletons that could not be merged were discarded. By aligning reads against IMGT, V, D and J genes, CDR3 length, and insertions or deletions at six rearrangement sites were assigned. Within each subset, clonotype counts were normalized to sorted cell number, after which true diversity and Gini coefficients were computed with the tcR R package. Repertoire sharing was quantified using the overlap coefficient calculated on TCRB nucleotide sequences. Drawn from immuneACCESS, this table holds only the in-frame rearrangements with V and J called that TCRdb kept. Clones are partly lost; checked studies trace under half to an unresolved V gene and leave the rest unexplained. V and J calls plus clone size are reproduced from that table; the DNA served to infer D and trimming. Present in this sample are 300,000 to 350,000 clones, approximately 9.7% of which were seen just once. Clones ranked in the top ten supply around 1% of the sample.

In this sample, this clone turned up a few times. Its antigen remains undetermined. Within one base of it there is no much larger clone, and no base qualities were kept. The CDR3 numbers 13 residues from cysteine through phenylalanine. Only the CDR3 DNA is retained, 39 bases long and in frame from the first base. Deletion took 8 bases off V and 5 bases off J, with a span of 16 bases between the germline ends. CDR1 and CDR2 are drawn from the germline V gene: MNHNS, SASEGT. The sequence came from a man aged 30 to 39 with type 1 diabetes. Sample: central memory CD4+ T cells from blood. The chain couples TRBV6-1 to TRBJ2-7, with the D call tentatively TRBD1 or TRBD2, each fitting 5 bases. The nucleotide sequence reads as follows: TGTGCCAGCGCCCGGGACCAGGGCGACGAGCAGTACTTC. Its amino acids are CASARDQGDEQYF.